These 10 T cell receptor beta chains were sequenced from one sample in a study of cytomegalovirus exposure and HLA in healthy donors. Assay: immunoSEQ multiplex PCR; the TCRdb copy retains only in-frame clones and omits some. The sample lists fewer than 120,000 clones, 70% to 90% occurring once. Sequences were obtained from PBMCs. All receptors come from a woman in her 30s in good health and CMV-seropositive.

The gene calls are TRBV27 and TRBJ2-7, with TRBD1 matching 9 bases. From germline, CDR1 is MNHEY and CDR2 SMNVEV (reference sequence). CDR3 size: 15 residues. With 6 bases clipped from V and 1 base from J, the junction kept 7 bases outside the gene matches. The CDR3 sequence: CASSSTGTGSYEQYF. The CDR3 DNA reads as TGTGCCAGCAGCTCCACCGGGACAGGGTCCTACGAGCAGTACTTC.

This chain links TRBV4-1 with TRBJ2-2; TRBD1 matches 12 bases. This CDR3 comprises 18 residues. V dropped 4 bases and J dropped 3; count of bases not matched to a gene: 9. Germline V gene data show CDR1 as MGHRA and CDR2 as YSYEKL. CDR3 in DNA: TGCGCCAGCAGCCCGGGGACAGGGGGCTTCGTAGACACCGGGGAGCTGTTTTTT. Translated, it gives CASSPGTGGFVDTGELFF.

The rearrangement joins TRBV5-4 to TRBJ2-1, with 11 bases matching TRBD2. The CDR3 totals 15 residues. V gave up 7 bases and J gave up 6 bases; unmatched junction bases: 9. Germline values: CDR1 SGHNT, CDR2 YYREEE (reference sequence). In DNA form, the CDR3 reads TGTGCCAGCGCCATTCCGGGACTAGCGGCCAATGAGCAGTTCTTC. Encoded protein: CASAIPGLAANEQFF. The full variable domain, in which reference TRBV5-4 and TRBJ2-1 provide the parts outside the CDR3, is ETGVTQSPTHLIKTRGQQVTLRCSSQSGHNTVSWYQQALGQGPQFIFQYYREEENGRGNFPPRFSGLQFPNYSSELNVNALELDDSALYLCASAIPGLAANEQFFGPGTRLTVL.

The gene calls are TRBV4-1 and TRBJ1-1; D gene unclear. Germline assignment: CDR1 MGHRA and CDR2 YSYEKL. The CDR3 sequence is 14 residues long. Trimming shortened V by 5 bases and J by 1 base, and 11 bases separated the two germline ends. The CDR3 DNA follows: TGCGCCAGCAGCGACAAGCGGGGGAACACTGAAGCTTTCTTT. It translates to CASSDKRGNTEAFF.

A few counts support this clone. V usage is TRBV4-3 and J usage is TRBJ2-2; tentative D call: TRBD1 (5 bases). CDR3 length: 14 residues. V was pared by 3 bases and J by 6 bases, with 11 bases between. CDR1 LGHNA and CDR2 YSLEER come from the germline V gene. CDR3 nucleotides: TGCGCCAGCAGCCAGACAGAACTGGCCGGGGAGCTGTTTTTT. The encoded protein is CASSQTELAGELFF.

As for this clone: Here the CDR3 omits its conserved ending phenylalanine or tryptophan, so a read error is the likely source. Because the CDR3's place on the DNA is in doubt, the DNA is left out and the CDR3 is given as listed by TCRdb. The genes are TRBV29-1 and TRBJ1-2; the table's TRBD1 call for D was not verified on the DNA. Germline lookup yields CDR1 SQVTM and CDR2 ANQGSEA. Both ends counted, the CDR3 spans 9 residues. CDR3 sequence reads: CSVEEGQNL.

The CDR3 DNA reads TGTGCCAGCAGCCCGGACAGGGGAAACTATGGCTACACCTTC. Encoded protein: CASSPDRGNYGYTF. This chain links TRBV5-4 with TRBJ1-2; 9 bases agree with TRBD1. The junction had 3 bases not matched to a gene; V was cut back by 4 bases and J by 2 bases. The CDR3 runs 14 residues. Germline V gene lookup returns CDR1 SGHNT and CDR2 YYREEE (reference sequence).

V is TRBV7-9 and J is TRBJ2-1, with TRBD2 as a possible D gene (6 bases). CDR3 length: 11 residues. Germline CDR1 and CDR2: SEHNR and FQNEAQ (reference sequence). The V end lost 8 bases, the J end lost 14 bases, and 16 bases lay between the germline ends. CDR3 DNA: TGTGCCAGCTCGACTAGTAGTATGAAGTTCTTC. It specifies CASSTSSMKFF.

This chain links TRBV20-1 with TRBJ2-1; a weak D match, TRBD2 (5 bases). CDR3 length: 11 amino acids. Between the trimmed V and J ends, which lost 4 bases and 5 bases, there was a span of 6 bases. Germline-derived CDR1 and CDR2 are DFQATT and SNEGSKA (reference sequence). CDR3 region: CSAIGDNEQFF. The CDR3 nucleotides read TGCAGTGCTATCGGGGACAATGAGCAGTTCTTC.

This chain links TRBV19 with TRBJ2-3, with no clear D. The germline CDR1 and CDR2 sequences are LNHDA and SQIVND (reference sequence). Trimming left V 3 bases short and J 0 bases short, with 10 bases between. The CDR3 loop spans 15 amino acids. The CDR3 loop is CASSIALASTDTQYF. Written as DNA, the CDR3 is TGTGCCAGTAGTATCGCCTTGGCTAGCACAGATACGCAGTATTTT. Supplemented by reference TRBV19 and TRBJ2-3, the full variable domain reads DGGITQSPKYLFRKEGQNVTLSCEQNLNHDAMYWYRQDPGQGLRLIYYSQIVNDFQKGDIAEGYSVSREKKESFPLTVTSAQKNPTAFYLCASSIALASTDTQYFGPGTRLTVL.